This T cell receptor beta chain was obtained from a study of regulatory and conventional T cells in RAG deficiency. The CDR3 is 16 amino acids. From germline, CDR1 is SGHNT and CDR2 YYREEE (reference sequence). V shed 1 base and J shed 4 bases, with 15 bases lying between them. In the case of this clone: Its specificity is unknown.

This table comes from immunoSEQ multiplex PCR, and its TCRdb copy is limited to in-frame clones, with some not included. The sample has fewer than 35,000 clones; 85% to 90% are singletons. Study-level findings and limits: Omenn patients showed >90% Treg-Tconv overlap and shorter CDR3 lengths. Shannon entropy was markedly lower and Simpson indices higher in RAG-deficient patients than control T-cell subsets.

The same data also contributed to another study, on regulatory T cells. That work states: The primer mix had 52 TRBV and 13 TRBJ primers.

Sequencing was carried out using CD8+ T cells sorted from blood. This receptor was taken from a human donor in good health. The chain is built from TRBV5-4 and TRBJ2-1, with D possibly TRBD1 on 6 matching bases. This CDR3 reads CASSLFLSGDYNEQFF. The DNA of the CDR3 is TGTGCCAGCAGCTTGTTCCTGTCAGGGGATTACAATGAGCAGTTCTTC.